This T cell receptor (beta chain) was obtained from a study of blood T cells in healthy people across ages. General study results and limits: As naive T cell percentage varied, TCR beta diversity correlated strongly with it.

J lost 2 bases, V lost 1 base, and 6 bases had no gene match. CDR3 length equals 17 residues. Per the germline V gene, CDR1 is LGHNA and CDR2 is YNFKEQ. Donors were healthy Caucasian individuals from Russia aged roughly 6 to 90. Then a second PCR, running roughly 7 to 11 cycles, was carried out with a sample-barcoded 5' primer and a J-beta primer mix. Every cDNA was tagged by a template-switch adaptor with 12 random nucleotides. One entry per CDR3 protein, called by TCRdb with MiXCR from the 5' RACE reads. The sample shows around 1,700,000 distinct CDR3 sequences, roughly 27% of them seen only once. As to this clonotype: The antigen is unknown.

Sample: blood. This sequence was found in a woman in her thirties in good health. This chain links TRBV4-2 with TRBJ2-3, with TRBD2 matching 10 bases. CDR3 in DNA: TGTGCCAGCAGCCAAGCACGCAGCGGGGGGGTCACAGATACGCAGTATTTT. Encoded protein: CASSQARSGGVTDTQYF.